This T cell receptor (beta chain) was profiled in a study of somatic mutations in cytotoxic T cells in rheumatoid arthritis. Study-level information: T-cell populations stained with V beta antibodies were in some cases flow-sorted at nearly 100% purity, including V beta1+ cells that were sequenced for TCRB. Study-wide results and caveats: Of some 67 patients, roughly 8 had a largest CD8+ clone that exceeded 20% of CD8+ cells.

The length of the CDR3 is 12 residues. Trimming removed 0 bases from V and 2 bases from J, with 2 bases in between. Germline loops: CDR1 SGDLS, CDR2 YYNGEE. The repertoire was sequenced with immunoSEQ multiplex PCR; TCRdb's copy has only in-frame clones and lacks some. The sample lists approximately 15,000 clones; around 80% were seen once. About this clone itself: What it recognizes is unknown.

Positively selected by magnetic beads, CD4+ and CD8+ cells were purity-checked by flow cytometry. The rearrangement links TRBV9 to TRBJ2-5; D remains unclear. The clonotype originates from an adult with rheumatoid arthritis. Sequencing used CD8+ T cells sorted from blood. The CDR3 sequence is CASSVDQETQYF. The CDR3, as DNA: TGTGCCAGCAGCGTAGATCAAGAGACCCAGTACTTC.